This T cell receptor (beta chain) was observed in a study of blood T cells in healthy people across ages. This clonotype has a single count. CDR1 is MNHEY, CDR2 SVGEGT, per germline. This CDR3 contains 17 residues. V was cut by 6 bases and J by 2 bases, with 23 bases left in between. For the second PCR, which ran for about 6 to 11 cycles, a sample-barcoded 5' primer and a J-beta primer mix were used. TCRdb re-called the 5' RACE reads with MiXCR, one entry per CDR3 protein. The sample has almost 1 million distinct CDR3 sequences; roughly 51% are singletons. The sequencing sample was made of blood. This TCR was recovered from a woman in her sixties in good health. The chain uses TRBV6-2 or TRBV6-3 and TRBJ2-7; the D gene is possibly TRBD2 (6 bases). The CDR3 DNA follows: TGTGCCAGCAGCTACCTCCCCTCGGAGGGCCCAGCCTACGAGCAGTACTTC. Amino acid sequence: CASSYLPSEGPAYEQYF.